This T cell receptor (beta chain) is drawn from a study of cytomegalovirus exposure and HLA in healthy donors. In regard to this clone: Its antigen is still unknown. One end of the junction is discordant with germline, which a read error may explain.

The PCR ran on 60 Vbeta and 13 Jbeta primers. The data were produced by immunoSEQ multiplex PCR, yet TCRdb's version contains in-frame clones alone and is incomplete. Seen here are 150,000 to 200,000 clones, more than 85% observed once, and the top ten hold roughly 1.8%. Broader study findings: An Asian-associated ancestry cluster reportedly showed fewer N-insertions than the roughly 670-donor mean in a later analysis.

Donors sampled were nominally healthy, though unrecorded immune exposures were likely. This CDR3 has 13 residues. Germline CDR1 is SSHAT and CDR2 is FNYEAQ (reference sequence). The clonotype was recovered from a woman younger than 30 in good health and CMV-seronegative. The sequenced sample consisted of PBMCs. V and J are TRBV7-7 and TRBJ1-5; D unclear. This CDR3 reads CASSEARGQPQHF. CDR3 coding DNA: TGTGCTAGCAGCGAGGCGCGGGGTCAGCCCCAGCATTTT. Together with reference TRBV7-7 and TRBJ1-5, the CDR3 gives the full variable domain: GAGVSQSPRYKVTKRGQDVTLRCDPISSHATLYWYQQALGQGPEFLTYFNYEAQPDKSGLPSDRFSAERPEGSISTLTIQRTEQRDSAMYRCASSEARGQPQHFGDGTRLSIL.